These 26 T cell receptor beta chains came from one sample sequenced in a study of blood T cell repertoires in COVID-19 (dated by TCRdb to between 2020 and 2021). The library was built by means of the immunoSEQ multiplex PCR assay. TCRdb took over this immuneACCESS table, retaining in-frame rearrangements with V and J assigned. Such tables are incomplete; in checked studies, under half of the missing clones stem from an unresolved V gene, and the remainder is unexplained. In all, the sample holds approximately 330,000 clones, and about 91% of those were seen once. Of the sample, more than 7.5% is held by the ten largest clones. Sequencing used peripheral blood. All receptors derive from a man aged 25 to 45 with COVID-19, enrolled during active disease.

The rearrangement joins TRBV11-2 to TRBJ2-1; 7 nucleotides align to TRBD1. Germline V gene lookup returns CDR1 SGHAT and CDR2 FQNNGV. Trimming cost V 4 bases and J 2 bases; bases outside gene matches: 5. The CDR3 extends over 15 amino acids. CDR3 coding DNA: TGTGCCAGCAGCTACGACAGGGCCACCTACAATGAGCAGTTCTTC. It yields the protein CASSYDRATYNEQFF.

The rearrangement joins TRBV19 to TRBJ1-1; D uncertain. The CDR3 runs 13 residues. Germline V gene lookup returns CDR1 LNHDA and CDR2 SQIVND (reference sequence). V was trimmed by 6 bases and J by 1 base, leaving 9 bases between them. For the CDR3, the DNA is TGTGCCAGTAGCCTAAACAGGAACACTGAAGCTTTCTTT. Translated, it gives CASSLNRNTEAFF. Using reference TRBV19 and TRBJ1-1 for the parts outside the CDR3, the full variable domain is DGGITQSPKYLFRKEGQNVTLSCEQNLNHDAMYWYRQDPGQGLRLIYYSQIVNDFQKGDIAEGYSVSREKKESFPLTVTSAQKNPTAFYLCASSLNRNTEAFFGQGTRLTVV.

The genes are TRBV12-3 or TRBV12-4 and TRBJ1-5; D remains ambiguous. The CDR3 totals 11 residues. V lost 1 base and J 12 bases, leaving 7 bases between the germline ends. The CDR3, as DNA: TGTGCCAGCAGTTTAGGCCGGTTCCAGCATTTT. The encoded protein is CASSLGRFQHF.

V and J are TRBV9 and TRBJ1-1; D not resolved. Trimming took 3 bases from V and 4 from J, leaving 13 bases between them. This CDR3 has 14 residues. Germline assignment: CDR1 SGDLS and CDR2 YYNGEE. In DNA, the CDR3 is TGTGCCAGCAGCGCTACCGGGGAAGCCACTGAAGCTTTCTTT. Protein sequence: CASSATGEATEAFF.

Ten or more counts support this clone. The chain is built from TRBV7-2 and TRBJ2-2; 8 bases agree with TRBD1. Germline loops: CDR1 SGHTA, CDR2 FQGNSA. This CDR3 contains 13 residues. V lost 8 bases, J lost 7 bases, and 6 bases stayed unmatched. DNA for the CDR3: TGTGCCAGCGCGGGACAGGTGGTCGGGGAGCTGTTTTTT. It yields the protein CASAGQVVGELFF.

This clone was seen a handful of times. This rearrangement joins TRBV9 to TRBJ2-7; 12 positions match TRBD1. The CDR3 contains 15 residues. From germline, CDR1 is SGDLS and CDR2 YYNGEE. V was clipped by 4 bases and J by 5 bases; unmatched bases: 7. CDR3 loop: CASSRPGQGANEQYF. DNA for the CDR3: TGTGCCAGCAGCCGGCCGGGACAGGGGGCGAACGAGCAGTACTTC.

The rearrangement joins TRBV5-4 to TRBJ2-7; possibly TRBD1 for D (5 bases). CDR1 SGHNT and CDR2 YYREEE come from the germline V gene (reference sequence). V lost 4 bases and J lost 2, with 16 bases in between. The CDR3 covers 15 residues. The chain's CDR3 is CASSPQQGIAYEQYF. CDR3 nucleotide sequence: TGTGCCAGCAGCCCCCAGCAGGGTATTGCCTACGAGCAGTACTTC.

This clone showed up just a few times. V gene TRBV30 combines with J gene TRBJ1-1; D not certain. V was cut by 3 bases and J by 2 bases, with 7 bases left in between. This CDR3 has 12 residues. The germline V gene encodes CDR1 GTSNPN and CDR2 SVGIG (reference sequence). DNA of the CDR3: TGTGCCTGGAGACACTACAACACTGAAGCTTTCTTT. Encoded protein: CAWRHYNTEAFF.

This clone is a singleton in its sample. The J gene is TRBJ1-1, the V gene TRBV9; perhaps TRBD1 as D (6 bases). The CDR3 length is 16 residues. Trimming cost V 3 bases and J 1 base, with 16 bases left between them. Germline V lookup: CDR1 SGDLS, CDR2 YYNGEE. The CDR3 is CASSARAWGPNTEAFF. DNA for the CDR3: TGTGCCAGCAGCGCACGTGCCTGGGGGCCGAACACTGAAGCTTTCTTT.

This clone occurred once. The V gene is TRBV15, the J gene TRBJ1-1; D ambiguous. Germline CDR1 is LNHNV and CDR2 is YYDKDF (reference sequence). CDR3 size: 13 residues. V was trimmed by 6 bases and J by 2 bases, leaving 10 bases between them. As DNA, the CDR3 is TGTGCCACCAGGTACGGTACTAACACTGAAGCTTTCTTT. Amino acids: CATRYGTNTEAFF.

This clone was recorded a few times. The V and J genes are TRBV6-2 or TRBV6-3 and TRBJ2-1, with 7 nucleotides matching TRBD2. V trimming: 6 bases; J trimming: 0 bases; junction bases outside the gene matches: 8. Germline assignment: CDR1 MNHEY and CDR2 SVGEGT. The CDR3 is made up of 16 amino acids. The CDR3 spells CASSPYGGSSYNEQFF. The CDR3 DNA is TGTGCCAGCAGCCCCTACGGGGGGAGCTCCTACAATGAGCAGTTCTTC.

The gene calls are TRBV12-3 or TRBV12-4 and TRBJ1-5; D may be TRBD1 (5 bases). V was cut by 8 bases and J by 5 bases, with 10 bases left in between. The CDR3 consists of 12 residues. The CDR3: CASRQLYQPQHF. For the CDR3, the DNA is TGTGCCAGCCGACAGCTTTATCAGCCCCAGCATTTT.

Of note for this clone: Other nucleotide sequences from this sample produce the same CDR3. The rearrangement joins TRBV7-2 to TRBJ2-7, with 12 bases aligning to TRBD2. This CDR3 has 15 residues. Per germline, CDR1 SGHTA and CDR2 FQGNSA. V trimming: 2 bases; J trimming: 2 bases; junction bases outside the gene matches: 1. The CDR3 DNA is TGTGCCAGCAGCTTACTAGCGGGAGGGCCCTACGAGCAGTACTTC. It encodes CASSLLAGGPYEQYF.

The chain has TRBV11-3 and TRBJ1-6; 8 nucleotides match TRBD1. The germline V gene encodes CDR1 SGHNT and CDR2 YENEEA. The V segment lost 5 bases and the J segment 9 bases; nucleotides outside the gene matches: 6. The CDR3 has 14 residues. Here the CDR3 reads CASSRQGPGSPLHF. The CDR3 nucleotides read TGTGCCAGCAGCAGACAGGGGCCTGGTTCACCCCTCCACTTT.

CDR3 region: CASRGQEGQPQHF. DNA of the CDR3: TGTGCCAGTAGGGGCCAGGAGGGTCAGCCCCAGCATTTT. The genes are TRBV19 and TRBJ1-5; no clear D. V shed 6 bases and J shed 6 bases, with 12 bases lying between them. CDR1 and CDR2 from the germline V gene are LNHDA and SQIVND (reference sequence). The CDR3 spans 13 residues.

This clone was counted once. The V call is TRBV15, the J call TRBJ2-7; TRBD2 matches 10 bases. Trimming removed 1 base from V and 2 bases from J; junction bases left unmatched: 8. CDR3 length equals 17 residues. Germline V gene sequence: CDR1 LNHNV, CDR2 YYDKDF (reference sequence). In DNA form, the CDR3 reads TGTGCCACCAGCAGAGTAAGACTAGCGGGCCTAGCCTACGAGCAGTACTTC. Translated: CATSRVRLAGLAYEQYF.

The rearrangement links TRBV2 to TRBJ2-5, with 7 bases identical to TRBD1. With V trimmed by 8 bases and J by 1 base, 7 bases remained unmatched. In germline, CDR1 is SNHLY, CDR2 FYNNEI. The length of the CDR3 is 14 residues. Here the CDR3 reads CASPGEGAQETQYF. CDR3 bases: TGTGCCAGCCCGGGTGAGGGGGCCCAAGAGACCCAGTACTTC.

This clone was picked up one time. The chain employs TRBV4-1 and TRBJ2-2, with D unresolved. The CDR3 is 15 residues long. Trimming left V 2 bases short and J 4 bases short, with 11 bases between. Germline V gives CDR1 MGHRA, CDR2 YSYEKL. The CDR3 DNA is TGCGCCAGCAGCCAAACCCTAACCACCACCGGGGAGCTGTTTTTT. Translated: CASSQTLTTTGELFF.

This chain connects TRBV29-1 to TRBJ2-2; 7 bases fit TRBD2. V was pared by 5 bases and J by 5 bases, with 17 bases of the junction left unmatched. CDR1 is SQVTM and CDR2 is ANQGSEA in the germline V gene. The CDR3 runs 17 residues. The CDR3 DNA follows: TGCAGCGTTCAGCCAGGGACTACCACAACAGCGACCGGGGAGCTGTTTTTT. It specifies CSVQPGTTTTATGELFF.

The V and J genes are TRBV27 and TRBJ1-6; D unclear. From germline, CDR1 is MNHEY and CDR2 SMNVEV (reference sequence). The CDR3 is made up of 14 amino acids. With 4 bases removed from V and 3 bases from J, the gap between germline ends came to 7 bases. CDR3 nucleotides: TGTGCCAGCAGTTCGAGAGGCTATAATTCACCCCTCCACTTT. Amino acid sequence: CASSSRGYNSPLHF.

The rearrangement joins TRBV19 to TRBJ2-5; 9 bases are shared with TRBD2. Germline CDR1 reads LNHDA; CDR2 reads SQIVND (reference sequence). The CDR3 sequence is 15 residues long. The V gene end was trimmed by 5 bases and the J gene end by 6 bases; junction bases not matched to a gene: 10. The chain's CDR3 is CASSPLASGIQTQYF. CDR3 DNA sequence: TGTGCCAGTAGTCCCTTGGCTAGCGGGATACAGACCCAGTACTTC.

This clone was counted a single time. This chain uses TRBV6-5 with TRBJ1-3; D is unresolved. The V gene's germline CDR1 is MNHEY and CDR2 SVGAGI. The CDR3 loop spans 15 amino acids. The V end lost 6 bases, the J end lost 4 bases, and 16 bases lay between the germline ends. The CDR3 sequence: CASRVREALGNTIYF. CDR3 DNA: TGTGCCAGCAGAGTTCGCGAGGCTCTAGGAAACACCATATATTTT.

The CDR3 sequence: CASRSNRDRAEKLFF. The CDR3 DNA reads TGTGCCAGCAGATCAAATCGGGACAGGGCTGAAAAACTGTTTTTT. The chain recombines TRBV7-8 with TRBJ1-4; TRBD1 agrees at 9 bases. Germline CDR1 SGHVS, CDR2 FQNEAQ. This CDR3 spans 15 amino acids. Unmatched junction bases numbered 9, after V lost 6 bases and J lost 7 bases.

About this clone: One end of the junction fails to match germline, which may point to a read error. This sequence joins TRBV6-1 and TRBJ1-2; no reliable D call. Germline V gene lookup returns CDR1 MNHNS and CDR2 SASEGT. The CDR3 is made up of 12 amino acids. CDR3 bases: TGTGCCAGCAGTGAAGGGGGAGGGTCTCCTTCTTTC. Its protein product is CASSEGGGSPSF.

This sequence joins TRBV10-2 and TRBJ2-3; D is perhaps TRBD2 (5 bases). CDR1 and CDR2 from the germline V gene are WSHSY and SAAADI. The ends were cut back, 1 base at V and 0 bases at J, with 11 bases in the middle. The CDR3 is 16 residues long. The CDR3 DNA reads TGCGCCAGCAGTGAGTGGGCTAGCTCTAGCACAGATACGCAGTATTTT. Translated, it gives CASSEWASSSTDTQYF.

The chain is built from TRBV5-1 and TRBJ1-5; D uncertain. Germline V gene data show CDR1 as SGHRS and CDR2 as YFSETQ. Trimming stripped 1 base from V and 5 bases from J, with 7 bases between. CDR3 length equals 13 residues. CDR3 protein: CASSLTPDQPQHF. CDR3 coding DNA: TGCGCCAGCAGCTTGACCCCAGATCAGCCCCAGCATTTT.